This record covers a single TCR beta chain. Its binding antigen is unknown. This entry comes from a study of T cells expressing NK-cell markers (dated by TCRdb to the early 2020s). About the study as a whole: About eight donors provided sorted CD3+CD56+NKG2C+, CD3+CD56+NKG2C- and CD3+CD56-NKG2C+ T-cell subsets, whose TCR beta-chain repertoires were profiled. Illumina HiSeq 2000/2500, MiSeq or NextSeq was used to sequence libraries as 2 x 150 bp reads. All eight donors whose samples were sequenced were randomly selected healthy volunteers, three of them men and five women. Of the eight sequenced donors, seven were found to be HCMV-seropositive and one was found to be HCMV-seronegative. General findings and caveats noted by the study authors: Whether the expanded NKG2C-expressing T cell clones were specific for HCMV antigens remained unclear. In six donors, the dominant CD3+CD56+NKG2C+ clonotypes were found to rank among the top 10 CD8+ clonotypes and to make up about 1.0-7.0% of CD8+ T cells. Those dominant clonotypes were again the most abundant among CD3+CD56-NKG2C+ cells in a handful of donors, at 28.3-60.1%.

Spanning cysteine to phenylalanine, the CDR3 consists of 15 amino acids. No DNA has been recorded. CDR1 is given as SGHNT and CDR2 as YENEEA, both from the germline V gene. The run used an Illumina HiSeq 2000. The TCR beta cDNA libraries were made using 5'RACE template switching, a step that added both a universal primer site and unique molecular identifiers. Synthesis of cDNA was primed from the TCR beta constant segment and was followed by two consecutive PCR amplification steps. Concerning the study's data processing: MIGEC was used to demultiplex reads and group the reads by UMI, and MiTCR was used to assemble and quantify clonotypes. To remove erroneous sequences, TCR cDNA sequences were retained only when supported by two or more reads. Downstream repertoire analysis used the tcR package, and clonotypes were matched across fractions by CDR3 nucleotide sequence plus V segment. VDJmatch was used to annotate antigen specificity against VDJdb, with one amino acid substitution in CDR3 permitted. TCRdb reprocessed the reads and lists each CDR3 protein sequence as a single entry, with no DNA. V and J calls and clone size were set by TCRdb, not the authors. The sample table includes about 260,000 distinct CDR3 sequences. Together, the top ten hold under 0.5% of the sample.

A commercial ELISA kit detecting HCMV-specific IgG in serum was used to determine HCMV serostatus. Peripheral blood mononuclear cells were isolated from blood by Ficoll density gradient centrifugation. Sequencing input: blood T cells: a sorted CD56 or NKG2C T cell subset, CD4+ or CD8+ T cells, or bulk PBMC T cells (not recorded which). This TCR derives from a man aged 18 to 30 in good health. Donor details come from another sample of the same person, matched by shared clones. This chain joins TRBV11-3 to TRBJ2-1; TCRdb picks TRBD2, but there is no DNA to check that call. The CDR3 loop reads CASSLGGASGTRQFF.